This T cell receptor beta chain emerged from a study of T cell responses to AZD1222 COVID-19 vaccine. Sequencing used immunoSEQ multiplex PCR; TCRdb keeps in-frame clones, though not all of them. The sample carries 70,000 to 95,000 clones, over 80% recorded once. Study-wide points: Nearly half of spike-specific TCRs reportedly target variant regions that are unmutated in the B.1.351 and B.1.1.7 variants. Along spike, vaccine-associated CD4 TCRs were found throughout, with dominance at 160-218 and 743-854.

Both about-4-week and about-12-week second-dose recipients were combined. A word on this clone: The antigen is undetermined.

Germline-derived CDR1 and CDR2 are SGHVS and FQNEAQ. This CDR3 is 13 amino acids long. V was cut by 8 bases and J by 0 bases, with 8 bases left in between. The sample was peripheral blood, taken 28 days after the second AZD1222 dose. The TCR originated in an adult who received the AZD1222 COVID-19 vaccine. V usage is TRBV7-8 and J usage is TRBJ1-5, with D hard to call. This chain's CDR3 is CASGRGSNQPQHF. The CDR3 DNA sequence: TGTGCCAGCGGCCGGGGTAGCAATCAGCCCCAGCATTTT. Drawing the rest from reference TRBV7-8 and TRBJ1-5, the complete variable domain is GAGVSQSPRYKVAKRGQDVALRCDPISGHVSLFWYQQALGQGPEFLTYFQNEAQLDKSGLPSDRFFAERPEGSVSTLKIQRTQQEDSAVYLCASGRGSNQPQHFGDGTRLSIL.